This T cell receptor (beta chain) originates from a study of T-cell memory formation after mild COVID-19. The 5'RACE method, run with constant-segment primers, produced TCR alpha and TCR beta cDNA libraries (carrying sample barcodes and UMIs). TCRdb reanalysed the 5' RACE reads using MiXCR and keeps one entry per CDR3 protein. In the table there are around 130,000 distinct CDR3 sequences, 17% of which are singletons. Broader study findings: Detection of some responders pre-infection suggested pre-existing cross-reactive memory T cells participated.

Germline V gene data show CDR1 as MNHEY and CDR2 as SVGAGI. V lost 10 bases and J lost 2; bases outside the gene matches: 10. CDR3 length: 15 residues. This clonotype showed up just a few times. No antigen is known for it. This chain links TRBV6-5 with TRBJ2-7; TRBD2 matches 11 bases. The sequenced sample was PBMCs or a T cell subset sorted from them (not recorded which). The TCR comes from a man aged 18-30 years who had mild COVID-19 (a few samples of this study predate the infection). Cell type and time point are not known. The CDR3 loop reads CATSLASGGTYEQYV. CDR3 DNA sequence: TGTGCCACCTCGCTTGCTAGCGGGGGGACCTACGAGCAGTACGTC.